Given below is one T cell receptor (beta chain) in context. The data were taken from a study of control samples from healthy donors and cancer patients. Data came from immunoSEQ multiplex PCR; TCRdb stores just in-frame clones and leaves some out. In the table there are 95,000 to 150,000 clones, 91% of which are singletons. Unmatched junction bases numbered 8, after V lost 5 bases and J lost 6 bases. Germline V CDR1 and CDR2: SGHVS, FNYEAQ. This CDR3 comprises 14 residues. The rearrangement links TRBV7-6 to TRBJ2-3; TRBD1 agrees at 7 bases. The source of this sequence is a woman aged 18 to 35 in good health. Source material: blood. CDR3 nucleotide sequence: TGTGCCAGCAGCCGGAACAGGGGTTTGGATACGCAGTATTTT. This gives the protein CASSRNRGLDTQYF. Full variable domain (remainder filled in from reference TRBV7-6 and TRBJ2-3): GAGVSQSPRYKVTKRGQDVALRCDPISGHVSLYWYRQALGQGPEFLTYFNYEAQQDKSGLPNDRFSAERPEGSISTLTIQRTEQRDSAMYRCASSRNRGLDTQYFGPGTRLTVL.